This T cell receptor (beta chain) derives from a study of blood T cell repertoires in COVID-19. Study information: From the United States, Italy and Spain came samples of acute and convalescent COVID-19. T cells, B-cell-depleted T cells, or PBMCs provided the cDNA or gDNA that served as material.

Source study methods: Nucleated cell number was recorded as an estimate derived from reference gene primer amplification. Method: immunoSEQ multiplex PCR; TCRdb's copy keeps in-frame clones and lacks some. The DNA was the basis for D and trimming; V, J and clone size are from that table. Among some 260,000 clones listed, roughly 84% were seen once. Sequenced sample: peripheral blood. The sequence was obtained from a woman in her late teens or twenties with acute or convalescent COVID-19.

The CDR3 DNA sequence: TGTGCCAGCAGCCCCCCGTCAGGGGTCAACACTGAAGCTTTCTTT. This codes for CASSPPSGVNTEAFF. The chain recombines TRBV7-9 with TRBJ1-1; D may be TRBD1 (6 bases). CDR3 size: 15 residues. Trimming left V 5 bases short and J 2 bases short, with 15 bases between. From germline, CDR1 is SEHNR and CDR2 FQNEAQ (reference sequence).